This TCR beta chain was profiled in a study of T cells in women clearing cervical HPV infection. Background on the study: Cases were women with histologically confirmed HPV16-related CIN3 or worse, including a couple of invasive cancers. HLA type could not be excluded as a confounder.

Assay: immunoSEQ multiplex PCR; the TCRdb copy retains only in-frame clones and omits some. The sample totals 49,000 or so clones. The sample was blood buffy coat. The receptor was derived from a woman aged 18-70 years with a cervical HPV16 infection that either progressed to CIN3+ or cleared (not recorded which).

The sequenced CDR3 bases are TGTGCCAGCAGTTACCGGGACAGGGCCACCTACGAG. This codes for CASSYRDRATYE. The entire CDR3 protein is CASSYRDRATYEQYF. The V gene is TRBV6-2 or TRBV6-3, the J gene TRBJ2-7, with 9 nucleotides matching TRBD1. Coverage ceases 3 residues before the CDR3 finishes, and the germline J gene fills in the end. The CDR3 is 15 amino acids. J was trimmed by 2 bases and V by 2 bases; bases with no gene match: 4. CDR1 and CDR2 (germline): MNHEY, SVGEGT.